This TCR beta chain was sequenced during a study of CD8+CD57+ T cells in acquired aplastic anemia. Patients chosen for sequencing had shown CD8+CD57+ cell expansion by flow cytometry. In all patients, the disease was severe acquired aplastic anemia. CDR3 and TCR beta VDJ profiling relied on a genomic DNA template. TCRdb re-analysed the reads in MiXCR, keeping a single row per CDR3 protein. The table has roughly 500,000 distinct CDR3 sequences, approximately 33% seen once. The clonotype originates from a human donor with aplastic anemia. Sequencing was done on a sample of sorted CD4+, CD8+, or CD8+CD57+ T cells (not recorded which) from PBMCs.

The CDR3 loop is CARGEARGNTGELFF. The DNA for the CDR3 is TGTGCCCGCGGTGAAGCGCGGGGGAACACCGGGGAGCTGTTTTTT. The chain is built from TRBV2 and TRBJ2-2, with D possibly matching TRBD2 (6 bases). Germline CDR1 and CDR2: SNHLY and FYNNEI. The CDR3 spans 15 residues. Trimming removed 11 bases from V and 1 base from J, with 17 bases in between.